This TCR beta chain was profiled in a study of blood T cell repertoires in COVID-19. Clones were sequenced by immunoSEQ multiplex PCR, and TCRdb holds only the in-frame ones, with some missing. The table lists approximately 200,000 clones, around 81% of them singletons. Cohort placement rested on clinical history that participants reported themselves. Germline assignment: CDR1 SQVTM and CDR2 ANQGSEA. The CDR3 covers 13 residues. J lost 7 bases, V lost 6 bases, and 7 bases had no gene match. The material sequenced was PBMCs or T cells enriched from blood (not recorded which). The receptor was isolated from a man in his forties who had recovered from COVID-19. The chain carries TRBV29-1 and TRBJ2-7; 12 bases map to TRBD1. In nucleotides, the CDR3 is TGCAGCGTCCGCGGGACAGGGGGCTGGGAGCAGTACTTC. Translation: CSVRGTGGWEQYF.